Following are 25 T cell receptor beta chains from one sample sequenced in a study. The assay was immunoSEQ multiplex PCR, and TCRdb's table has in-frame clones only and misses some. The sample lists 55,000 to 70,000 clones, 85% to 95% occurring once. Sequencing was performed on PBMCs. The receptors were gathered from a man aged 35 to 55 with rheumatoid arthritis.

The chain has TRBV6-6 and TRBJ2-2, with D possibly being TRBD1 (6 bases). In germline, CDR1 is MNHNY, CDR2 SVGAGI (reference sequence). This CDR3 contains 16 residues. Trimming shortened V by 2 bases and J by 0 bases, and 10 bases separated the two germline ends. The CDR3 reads CASSYPQGTNTGELFF. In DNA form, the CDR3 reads TGTGCCAGCAGTTACCCACAGGGCACGAACACCGGGGAGCTGTTTTTT.

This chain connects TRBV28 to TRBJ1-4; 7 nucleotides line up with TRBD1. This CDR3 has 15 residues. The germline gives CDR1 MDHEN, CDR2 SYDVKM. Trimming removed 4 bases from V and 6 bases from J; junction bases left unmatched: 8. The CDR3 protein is CASSSQTGRDEKLFF. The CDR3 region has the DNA TGTGCCAGCAGTTCTCAGACAGGGAGAGATGAAAAACTGTTTTTT.

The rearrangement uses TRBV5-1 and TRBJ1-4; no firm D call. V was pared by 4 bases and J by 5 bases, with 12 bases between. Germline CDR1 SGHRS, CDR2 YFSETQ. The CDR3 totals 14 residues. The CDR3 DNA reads TGCGCCAGCAGCCAATCCCAGGAGAATGAAAAACTGTTTTTT. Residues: CASSQSQENEKLFF.

CDR3: CASTPQGGLSNQPQHF. In DNA form, the CDR3 reads TGTGCCAGTACCCCCCAGGGCGGTCTTAGCAATCAGCCCCAGCATTTT. The chain couples TRBV19 to TRBJ1-5; D possibly corresponds to TRBD1 (5 bases). The CDR3 is 16 residues long. Looked up from germline, CDR1 is LNHDA and CDR2 is SQIVND (reference sequence). V was cut by 7 bases and J by 0 bases, with 16 bases left in between.

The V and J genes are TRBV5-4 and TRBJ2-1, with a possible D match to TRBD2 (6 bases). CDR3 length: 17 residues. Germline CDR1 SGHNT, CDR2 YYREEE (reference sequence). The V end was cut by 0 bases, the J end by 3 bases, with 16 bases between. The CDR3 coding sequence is TGTGCCAGCAGCTTGGGAATCACGGGGGTGTACTACAATGAGCAGTTCTTC. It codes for CASSLGITGVYYNEQFF.

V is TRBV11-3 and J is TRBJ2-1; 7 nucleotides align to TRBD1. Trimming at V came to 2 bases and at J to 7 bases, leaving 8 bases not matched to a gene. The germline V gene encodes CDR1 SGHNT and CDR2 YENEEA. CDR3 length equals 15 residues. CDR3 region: CASSLTPGQRNEQFF. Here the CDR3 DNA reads TGTGCCAGCAGCTTAACTCCGGGACAGAGAAATGAGCAGTTCTTC.

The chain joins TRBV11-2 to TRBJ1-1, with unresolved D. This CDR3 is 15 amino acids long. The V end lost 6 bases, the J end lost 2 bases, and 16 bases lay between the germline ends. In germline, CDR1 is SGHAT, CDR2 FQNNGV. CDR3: CASRGVVSANTEAFF. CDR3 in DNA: TGTGCCAGCAGGGGAGTCGTATCGGCAAACACTGAAGCTTTCTTT.

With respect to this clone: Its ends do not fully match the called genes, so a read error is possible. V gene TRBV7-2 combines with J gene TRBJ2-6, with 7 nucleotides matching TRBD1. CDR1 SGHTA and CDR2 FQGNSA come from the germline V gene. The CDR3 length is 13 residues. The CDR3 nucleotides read TGTGCCAGCAGTCCCTCAGGGGGCAACGTCCTGACTTTC. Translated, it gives CASSPSGGNVLTF.

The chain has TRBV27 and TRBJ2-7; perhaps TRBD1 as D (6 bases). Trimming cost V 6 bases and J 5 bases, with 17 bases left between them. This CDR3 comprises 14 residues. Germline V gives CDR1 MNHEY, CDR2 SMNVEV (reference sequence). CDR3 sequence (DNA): TGTGCCAGCAGCTACAGGGATGGGAGTGACGAGCAGTACTTC. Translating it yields CASSYRDGSDEQYF.

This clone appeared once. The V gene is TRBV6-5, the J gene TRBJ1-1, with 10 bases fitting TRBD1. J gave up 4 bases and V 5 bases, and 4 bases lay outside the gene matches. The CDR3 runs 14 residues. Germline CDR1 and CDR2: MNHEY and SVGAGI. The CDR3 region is CASSPGTGATEAFF. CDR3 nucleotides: TGTGCCAGCAGTCCCGGGACAGGGGCCACTGAAGCTTTCTTT.

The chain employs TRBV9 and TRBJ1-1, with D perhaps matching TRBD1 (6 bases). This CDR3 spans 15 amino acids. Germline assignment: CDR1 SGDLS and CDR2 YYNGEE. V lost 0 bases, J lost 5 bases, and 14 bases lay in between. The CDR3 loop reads CASSVVSGEGTEAFF. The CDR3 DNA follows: TGTGCCAGCAGCGTAGTGTCAGGGGAAGGTACTGAAGCTTTCTTT.

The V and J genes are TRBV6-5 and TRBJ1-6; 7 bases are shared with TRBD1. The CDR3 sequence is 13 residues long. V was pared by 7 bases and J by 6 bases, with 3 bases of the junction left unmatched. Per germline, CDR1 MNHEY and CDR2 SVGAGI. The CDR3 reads CASNSGGNSPLHF. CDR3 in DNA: TGTGCCAGCAATTCAGGGGGTAATTCACCCCTCCACTTT.

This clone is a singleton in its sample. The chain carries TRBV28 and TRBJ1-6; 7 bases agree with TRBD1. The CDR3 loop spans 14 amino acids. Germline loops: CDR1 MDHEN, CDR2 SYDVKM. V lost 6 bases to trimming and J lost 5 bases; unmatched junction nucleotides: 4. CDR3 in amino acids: CASRTTGDNSPLHF. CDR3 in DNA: TGTGCCAGCAGGACAACAGGGGATAATTCACCCCTCCACTTT.

The CDR3 spells CASSLDETYEKLFF. The CDR3 bases are TGTGCCAGCAGTTTAGACGAGACCTATGAAAAACTGTTTTTT. The V gene is TRBV28, the J gene TRBJ1-4; D gene ambiguous. Per the germline V gene, CDR1 is MDHEN and CDR2 is SYDVKM. This CDR3 spans 14 amino acids. V was pared by 2 bases and J by 6 bases, with 10 bases between.

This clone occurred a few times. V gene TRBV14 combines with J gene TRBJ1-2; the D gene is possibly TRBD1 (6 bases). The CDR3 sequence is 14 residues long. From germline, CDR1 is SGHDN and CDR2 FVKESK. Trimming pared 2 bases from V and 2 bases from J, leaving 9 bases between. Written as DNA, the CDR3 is TGTGCCAGCAGCCAATTACAGGGCAACTATGGCTACACCTTC. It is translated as CASSQLQGNYGYTF.

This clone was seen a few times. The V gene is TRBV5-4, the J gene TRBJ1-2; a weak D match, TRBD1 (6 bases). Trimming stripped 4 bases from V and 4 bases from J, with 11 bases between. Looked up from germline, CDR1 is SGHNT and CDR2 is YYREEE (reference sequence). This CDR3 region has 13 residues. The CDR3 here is CASSPDSFYGYTF. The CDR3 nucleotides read TGTGCCAGCAGCCCGGACAGCTTCTATGGCTACACCTTC.

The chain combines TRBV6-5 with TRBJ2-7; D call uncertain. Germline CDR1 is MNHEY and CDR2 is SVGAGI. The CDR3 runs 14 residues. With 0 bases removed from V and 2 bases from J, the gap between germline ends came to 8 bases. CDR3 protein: CASSYSKVTYEQYF. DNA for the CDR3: TGTGCCAGCAGTTACTCGAAGGTAACCTACGAGCAGTACTTC.

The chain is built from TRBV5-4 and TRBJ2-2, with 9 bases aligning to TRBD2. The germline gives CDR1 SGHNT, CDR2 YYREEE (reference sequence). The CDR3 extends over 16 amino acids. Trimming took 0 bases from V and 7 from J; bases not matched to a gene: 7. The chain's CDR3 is CASSLAGGGAGGELFF. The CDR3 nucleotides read TGTGCCAGCAGCTTGGCTGGCGGGGGGGCCGGCGGGGAGCTGTTTTTT. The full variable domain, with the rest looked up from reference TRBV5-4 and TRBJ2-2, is ETGVTQSPTHLIKTRGQQVTLRCSSQSGHNTVSWYQQALGQGPQFIFQYYREEENGRGNFPPRFSGLQFPNYSSELNVNALELDDSALYLCASSLAGGGAGGELFFGEGSRLTVL.

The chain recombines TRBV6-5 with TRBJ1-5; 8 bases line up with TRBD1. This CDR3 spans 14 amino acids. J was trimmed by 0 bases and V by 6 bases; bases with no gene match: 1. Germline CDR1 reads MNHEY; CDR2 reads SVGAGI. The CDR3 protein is CASSDRGSNQPQHF. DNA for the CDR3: TGTGCCAGCAGCGACAGGGGTAGCAATCAGCCCCAGCATTTT.

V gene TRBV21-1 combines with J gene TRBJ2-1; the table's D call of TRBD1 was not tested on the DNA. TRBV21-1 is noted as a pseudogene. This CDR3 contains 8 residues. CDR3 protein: CASSSQFF. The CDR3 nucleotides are TGTGCCAGCAGCTCACAGTTCTTC.

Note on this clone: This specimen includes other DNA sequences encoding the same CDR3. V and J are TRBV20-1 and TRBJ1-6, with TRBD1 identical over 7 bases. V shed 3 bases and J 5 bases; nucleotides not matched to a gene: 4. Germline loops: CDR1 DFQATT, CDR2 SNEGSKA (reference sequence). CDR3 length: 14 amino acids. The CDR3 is CSASRQGDNSPLHF. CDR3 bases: TGCAGTGCTAGTCGACAGGGAGATAATTCACCCCTCCACTTT.

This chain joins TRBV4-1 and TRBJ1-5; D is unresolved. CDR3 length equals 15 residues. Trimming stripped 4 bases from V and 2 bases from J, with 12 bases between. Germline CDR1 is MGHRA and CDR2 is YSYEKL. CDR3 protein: CASSRGSPGNQPQHF. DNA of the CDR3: TGCGCCAGCAGCCGAGGGAGTCCCGGCAATCAGCCCCAGCATTTT.

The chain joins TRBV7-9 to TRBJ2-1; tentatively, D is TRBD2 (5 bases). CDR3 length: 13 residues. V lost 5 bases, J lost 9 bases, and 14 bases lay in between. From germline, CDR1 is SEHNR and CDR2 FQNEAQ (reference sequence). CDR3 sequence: CASSARAGLEQFF. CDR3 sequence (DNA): TGTGCCAGCAGCGCCCGAGCCGGACTTGAGCAGTTCTTC.

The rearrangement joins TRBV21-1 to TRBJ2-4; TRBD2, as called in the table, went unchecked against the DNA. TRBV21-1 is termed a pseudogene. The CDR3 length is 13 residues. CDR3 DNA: TGTGCCAGCAGCACGCGATTAAATGACATTCAGTACTTC. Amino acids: CASSTRLNDIQYF.

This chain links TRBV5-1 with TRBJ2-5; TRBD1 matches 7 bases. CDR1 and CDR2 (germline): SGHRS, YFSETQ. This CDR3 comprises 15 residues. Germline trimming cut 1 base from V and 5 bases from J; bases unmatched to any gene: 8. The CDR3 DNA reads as TGCGCCAGCAGCTTGCCACAGGGGTCGGGGGAGACCCAGTACTTC. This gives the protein CASSLPQGSGETQYF. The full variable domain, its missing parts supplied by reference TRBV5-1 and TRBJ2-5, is KAGVTQTPRYLIKTRGQQVTLSCSPISGHRSVSWYQQTPGQGLQFLFEYFSETQRNKGNFPGRFSGRQFSNSRSEMNVSTLELGDSALYLCASSLPQGSGETQYFGPGTRLLVL.